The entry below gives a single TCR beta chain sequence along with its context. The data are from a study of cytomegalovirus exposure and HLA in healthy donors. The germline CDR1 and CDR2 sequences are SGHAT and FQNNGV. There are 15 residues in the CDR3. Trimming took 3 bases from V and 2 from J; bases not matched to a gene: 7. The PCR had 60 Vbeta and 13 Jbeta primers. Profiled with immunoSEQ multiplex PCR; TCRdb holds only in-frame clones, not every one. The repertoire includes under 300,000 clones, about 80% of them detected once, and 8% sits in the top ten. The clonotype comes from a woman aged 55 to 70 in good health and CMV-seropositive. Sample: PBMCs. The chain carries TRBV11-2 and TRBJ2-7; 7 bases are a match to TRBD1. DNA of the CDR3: TGTGCCAGCAGCTTCAAGAGGGGACAGACCTACGAGCAGTACTTC. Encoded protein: CASSFKRGQTYEQYF.